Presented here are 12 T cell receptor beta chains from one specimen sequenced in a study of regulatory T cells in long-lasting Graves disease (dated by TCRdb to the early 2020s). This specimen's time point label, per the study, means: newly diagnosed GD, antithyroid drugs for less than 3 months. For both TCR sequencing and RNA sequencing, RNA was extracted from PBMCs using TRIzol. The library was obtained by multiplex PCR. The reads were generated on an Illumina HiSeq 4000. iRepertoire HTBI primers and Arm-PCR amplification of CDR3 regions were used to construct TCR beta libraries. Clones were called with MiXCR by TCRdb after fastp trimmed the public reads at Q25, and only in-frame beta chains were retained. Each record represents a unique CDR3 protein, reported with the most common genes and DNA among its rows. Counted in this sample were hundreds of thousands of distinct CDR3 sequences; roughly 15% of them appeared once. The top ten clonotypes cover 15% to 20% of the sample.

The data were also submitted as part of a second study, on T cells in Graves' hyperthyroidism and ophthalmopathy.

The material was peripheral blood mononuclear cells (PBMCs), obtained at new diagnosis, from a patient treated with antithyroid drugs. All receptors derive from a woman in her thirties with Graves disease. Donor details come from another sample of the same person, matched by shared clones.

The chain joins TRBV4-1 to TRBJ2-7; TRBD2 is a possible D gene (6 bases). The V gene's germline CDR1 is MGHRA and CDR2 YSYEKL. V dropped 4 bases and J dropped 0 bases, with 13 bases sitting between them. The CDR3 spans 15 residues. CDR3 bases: TGCGCCAGCAGCCGGGGCGGGGAGAGCTCCTACGAGCAGTACTTC. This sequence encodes CASSRGGESSYEQYF.

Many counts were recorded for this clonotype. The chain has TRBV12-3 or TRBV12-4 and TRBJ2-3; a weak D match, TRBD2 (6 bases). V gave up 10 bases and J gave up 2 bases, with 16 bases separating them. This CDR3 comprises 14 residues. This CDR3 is CATTRDSNTDTQYF. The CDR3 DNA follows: TGTGCCACCACAAGGGACTCAAACACAGATACGCAGTATTTT.

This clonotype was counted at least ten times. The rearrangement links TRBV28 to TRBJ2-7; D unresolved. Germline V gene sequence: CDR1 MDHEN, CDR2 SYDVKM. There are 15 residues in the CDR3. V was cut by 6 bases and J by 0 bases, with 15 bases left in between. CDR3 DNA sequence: TGTGCCAGCAGACTCCGTCAGGCCTCCTCCTACGAGCAGTACTTC. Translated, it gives CASRLRQASSYEQYF.

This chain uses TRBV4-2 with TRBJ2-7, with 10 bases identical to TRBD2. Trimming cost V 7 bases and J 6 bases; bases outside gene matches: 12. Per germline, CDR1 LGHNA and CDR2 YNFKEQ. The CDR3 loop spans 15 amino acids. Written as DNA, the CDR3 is TGTGCCAGCACCCTAGAAGCGGGAGGGCCGGGCGAGCAGTACTTC. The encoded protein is CASTLEAGGPGEQYF.

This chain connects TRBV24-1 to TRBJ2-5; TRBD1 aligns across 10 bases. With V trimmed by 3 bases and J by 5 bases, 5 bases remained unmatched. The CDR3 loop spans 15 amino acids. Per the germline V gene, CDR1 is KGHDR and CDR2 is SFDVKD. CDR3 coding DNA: TGTGCCACCAGTGATAAGGGACAGGGGACGGAGACCCAGTACTTC. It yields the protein CATSDKGQGTETQYF.

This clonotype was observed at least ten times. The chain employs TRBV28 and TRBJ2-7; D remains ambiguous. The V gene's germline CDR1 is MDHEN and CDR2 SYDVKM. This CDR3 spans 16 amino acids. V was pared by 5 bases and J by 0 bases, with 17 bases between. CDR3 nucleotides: TGTGCCAGCAGTGGAAGACTCCGGAGCACCTCCTACGAGCAGTACTTC. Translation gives CASSGRLRSTSYEQYF.

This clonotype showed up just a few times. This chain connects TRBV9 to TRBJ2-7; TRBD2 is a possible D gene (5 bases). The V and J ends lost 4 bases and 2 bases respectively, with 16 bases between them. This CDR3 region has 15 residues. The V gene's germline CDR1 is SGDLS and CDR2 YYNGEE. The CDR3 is CASSQDPGKAYEQYF. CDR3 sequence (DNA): TGTGCCAGCAGCCAAGACCCCGGGAAAGCCTACGAGCAGTACTTC.

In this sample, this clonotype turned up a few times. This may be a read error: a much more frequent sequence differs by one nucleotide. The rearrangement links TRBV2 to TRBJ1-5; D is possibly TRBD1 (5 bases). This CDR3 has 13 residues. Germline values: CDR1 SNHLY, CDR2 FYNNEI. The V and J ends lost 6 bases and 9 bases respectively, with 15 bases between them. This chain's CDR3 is CASSGTEDLPQHF. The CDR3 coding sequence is TGTGCCAGCAGCGGGACGGAGGATCTGCCCCAGCATTTT.

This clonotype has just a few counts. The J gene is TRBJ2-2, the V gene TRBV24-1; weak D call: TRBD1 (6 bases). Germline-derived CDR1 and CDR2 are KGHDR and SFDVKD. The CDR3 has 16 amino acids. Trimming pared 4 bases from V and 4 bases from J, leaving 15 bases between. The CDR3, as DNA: TGTGCCACCAGTGAAGCGCAGCCACAGGGCACCGGGGAGCTGTTTTTT. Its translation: CATSEAQPQGTGELFF.

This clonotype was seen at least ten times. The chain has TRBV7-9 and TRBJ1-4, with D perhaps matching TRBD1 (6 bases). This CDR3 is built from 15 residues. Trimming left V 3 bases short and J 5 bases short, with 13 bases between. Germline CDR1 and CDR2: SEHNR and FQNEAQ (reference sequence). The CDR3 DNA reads TGTGCCAGCAGCTTGAGTACAGGGATAAATGAAAAACTGTTTTTT. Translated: CASSLSTGINEKLFF.

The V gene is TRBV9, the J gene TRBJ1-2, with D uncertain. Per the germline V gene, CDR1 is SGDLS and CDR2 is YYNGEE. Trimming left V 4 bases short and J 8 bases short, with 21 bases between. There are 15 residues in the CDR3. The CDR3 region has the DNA TGTGCCAGCAGCCCGGGCCTTCAGCCAAAAGAGGGCTACACCTTC. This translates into CASSPGLQPKEGYTF.

In DNA form, the CDR3 reads TGTGCCAGCAGCCAAGGACAGGGAGCCTCACCCCTCCACTTT. Amino acid sequence: CASSQGQGASPLHF. The chain combines TRBV11-1 with TRBJ1-6; TRBD1 aligns across 8 bases. CDR1 is SGHAT, CDR2 FQDESV, per germline (reference sequence). Trimming removed 5 bases from V and 10 bases from J; junction bases left unmatched: 7. The CDR3 is 14 residues long. The full variable domain, with the rest looked up from reference TRBV11-1 and TRBJ1-6, is EAEVAQSPRYKITEKSQAVAFWCDPISGHATLYWYRQILGQGPELLVQFQDESVVDDSQLPKDRFSAERLKGVDSTLKIQPAELGDSAMYLCASSQGQGASPLHFGNGTRLTVT.